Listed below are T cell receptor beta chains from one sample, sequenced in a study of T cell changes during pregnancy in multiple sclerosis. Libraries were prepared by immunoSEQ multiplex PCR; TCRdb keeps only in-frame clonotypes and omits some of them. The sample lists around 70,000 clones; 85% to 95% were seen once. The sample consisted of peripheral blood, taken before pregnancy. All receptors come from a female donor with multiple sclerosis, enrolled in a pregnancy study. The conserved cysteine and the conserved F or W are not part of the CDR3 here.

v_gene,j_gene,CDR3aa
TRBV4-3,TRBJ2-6,ASSQAGGLSGANVLT
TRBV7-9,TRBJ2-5,ASSSATGKPETQY
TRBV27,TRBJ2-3,ASSWGRQAHTDTQY
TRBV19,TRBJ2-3,ASSRGVGSRTTDTQY
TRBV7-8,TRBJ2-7,ASSQGRSYEQY
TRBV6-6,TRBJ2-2,ASRTSGRAGGELF
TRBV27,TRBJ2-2,ASSFSTGELF
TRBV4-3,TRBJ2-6,ASSQAQGTGANVLT
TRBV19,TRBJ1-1,ASNDKLKAENTEAF
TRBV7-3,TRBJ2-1,ASSLTASGNNEQF
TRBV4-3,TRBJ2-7,ASSHGLAGVVYEQY
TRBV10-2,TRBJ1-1,ASSVTVFMNTEAF
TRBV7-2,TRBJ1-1,ASSLISYTDTEAF
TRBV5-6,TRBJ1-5,ASSRQGGNQPQH
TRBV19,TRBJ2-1,ASSIGGTSGREEQF
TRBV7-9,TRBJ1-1,ASSPRPGHHMNTEAF
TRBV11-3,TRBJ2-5,ASSLGLEETQY
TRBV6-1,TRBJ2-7,ASSRTESYEQY
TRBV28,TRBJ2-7,ASKRASDEVLQEQY
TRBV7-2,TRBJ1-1,ASSSRTGLTEAF
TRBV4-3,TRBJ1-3,ASSQDWDRGWGGNTIY
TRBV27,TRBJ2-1,ASSLRDSLGNEQF
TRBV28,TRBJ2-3,ASNQGTGYTDTQY
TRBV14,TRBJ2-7,ASSNSYEQY
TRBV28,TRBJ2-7,ASITFRGSHEQY
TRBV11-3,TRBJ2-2,ASSKGLAGAGELF